A selection of T cell receptor beta chains follows, all from one sample in a study of T cells expressing NK-cell markers. TCRdb re-called the 5' RACE reads; one entry per CDR3 protein, DNA not given. The sample data list a few hundred thousand distinct CDR3 sequences. The sample taken for sequencing was blood T cells: a sorted CD56 or NKG2C T cell subset, CD4+ or CD8+ T cells, or bulk PBMC T cells (not recorded which). The receptor set was obtained from a woman in her forties or fifties in good health. The CDR3 runs from the conserved cysteine through the conserved F or W.

j_call v_call cdr3_aa
TRBJ2-1 TRBV7-7 CASSLGWTQGGSYNEQFF
TRBJ2-1 TRBV4-1 CASSQGSMKNMGNEQFF
TRBJ2-3 TRBV9 CASSLTTGVVTDTQYF
TRBJ2-3 TRBV20-1 CSARALRGWDTQYF
TRBJ2-1 TRBV9 CASSVAGGVSSYNEQFF
TRBJ2-1 TRBV5-1 CASSLGFGQVQNEQFF
TRBJ1-1 TRBV29-1 CSVENLGGTEAFF
TRBJ1-6 TRBV24-1 CATRGSYNSPLHF
TRBJ1-1 TRBV30 CAWSLNSGTIEFF
TRBJ2-4 TRBV19 CASSIPSENIQYF
TRBJ1-2 TRBV5-1 CASSSIQGSYGYTF
TRBJ2-2 TRBV7-3 CASSLKGPGNTGELFF
TRBJ2-3 TRBV12-3/TRBV12-4 CASSPRAGERDTQYF
TRBJ2-1 TRBV24-1 CATSDSISDRVYEQFF
TRBJ2-3 TRBV12-3/TRBV12-4 CASRPLTSGRPLADTQYF
TRBJ2-7 TRBV2 CASSVRLQEQYF
TRBJ2-1 TRBV9 CASSARRTSGEYNEQFF
TRBJ1-5 TRBV7-8 CASSRRDTYSNQPQHF
TRBJ1-5 TRBV2 CASRYTGQPQHF
TRBJ1-2 TRBV3-1 CASSLRQGTVFGYTF
TRBJ2-7 TRBV7-8 CASSRLMESYEQYF
TRBJ2-1 TRBV20-1 CSARDAGGRFNEQFF
TRBJ2-7 TRBV19 CASSPADVSYEQYF
TRBJ1-5 TRBV24-1 CATSWGRGESQHF
TRBJ1-6 TRBV12-3/TRBV12-4 CASSSGRGQGRSPLHF
TRBJ2-4 TRBV2 CASQRDLAKNIQYF
TRBJ2-1 TRBV5-1 CASSTRQGPGGHHEQFF
TRBJ2-2 TRBV6-5 CASRRDVGRGGELFF
TRBJ2-3 TRBV6-5 CASSYSGLDSPDTQYF
TRBJ2-7 TRBV4-2 CASSQGPGLEGNEQYF
TRBJ2-3 TRBV10-3 CAITQLAGDTQYF
TRBJ2-1 TRBV4-1 CASSQGTAGLIRYNEQFF
TRBJ1-2 TRBV15 CATSRDAPQVYGYTF
TRBJ2-7 TRBV25-1 CASRRADSFYEQYF
TRBJ2-5 TRBV5-1 CASSLRTGYPEETQYF
TRBJ2-4 TRBV20-1 CSAVDRVKNIQYF
TRBJ2-2 TRBV6-5 CASSYSGGGRANTGELFF
TRBJ1-2 TRBV29-1 CSVEAPGVVYGYTF
TRBJ2-1 TRBV4-1 CASSQGAARSSYNEQFF
TRBJ2-3 TRBV7-6 CASSLGTGGFSTDTQYF
TRBJ2-5 TRBV10-3 CAIASVQETQYF
TRBJ2-5 TRBV30 CACFRQGFIETQYF
TRBJ2-1 TRBV12-3/TRBV12-4 CASRATGMGTNEQFF
TRBJ2-5 TRBV6-1 CASSGQGTAVGTQYF
TRBJ1-1 TRBV6-5 CASSRKGGPMNTEAFF
TRBJ2-2 TRBV14 CASMGSRNTGELFF
TRBJ2-2 TRBV10-3 CAIRQAGGPNTGELFF
TRBJ2-5 TRBV2 CASRGPGPPQETQYF
TRBJ2-1 TRBV15 CATSRQGGRYLNEQFF
TRBJ2-1 TRBV12-3/TRBV12-4 CASSSDRTTGGEQFF
TRBJ2-7 TRBV14 CASSPRLLVSSEQYF
TRBJ2-2 TRBV25-1 CASSDRGFPGELFF
TRBJ1-1 TRBV18 CASSRPTFTEAFF
TRBJ2-1 TRBV9 CASSADLQGVVSYNEQFF
TRBJ2-7 TRBV27 CASSLVGSPSYEQYF
TRBJ1-5 TRBV3-1 CAAGTANQPQHF
TRBJ2-1 TRBV20-1 CSARGRRKSSYNEQFF
TRBJ2-1 TRBV2 CASSQRTSGRTEQFF
TRBJ2-3 TRBV5-6 CASSLRGERVPQYF
TRBJ2-3 TRBV12-5 CASGSGVRGETDTQYF